This T cell receptor beta chain was retrieved from a study of T cell responses to AZD1222 COVID-19 vaccine. Across the whole study: Pooling was applied to second doses at about 4 or about 12 weeks.

TCRdb's table, derived via immunoSEQ multiplex PCR, lists solely in-frame clones and lacks some. The table has roughly 140,000 clones, roughly nine tenths seen once; the top ten hold about 3%. As to this clone: Its antigen is not known.

Study-level points and caveats: Spike-specific TCR breadth and depth were elevated following two AZD1222 doses. There were repertoire samples only from the period after the peak T cell response. White British people made up most donors, females outnumbered males, and clonal diversity was possibly underestimated.

The specimen comprised peripheral blood, sampled on day 0 of AZD1222 vaccination. This sequence was found in an adult in good health.

The chain's CDR3 is CASSSRGETEAFF. CDR3 coding DNA: TGCGCCAGCAGCTCCAGGGGGGAAACTGAAGCTTTCTTT. The chain joins TRBV5-1 to TRBJ1-1; 7 positions agree with TRBD1. The J segment lost 5 bases and the V segment lost 3 bases, leaving 4 bases of the junction unmatched. The CDR3 consists of 13 residues. Germline CDR1 and CDR2: SGHRS and YFSETQ.